Sequencing of this TCR beta chain was carried out in a study of blood T cell repertoires in COVID-19. Whole-study context: The origin of the acute and convalescent COVID-19 samples was the United States, Italy and Spain.

J was trimmed by 7 bases and V by 5 bases; bases with no gene match: 15. The CDR3 is 18 amino acids. Germline-derived CDR1 and CDR2 are SGHVS and FNYEAQ. Original data processing: Researchers report that nucleated cell counts were estimated from reference gene primer amplification. Assay used: immunoSEQ multiplex PCR; TCRdb lists only in-frame clones, some missing. Clone size and the V and J calls come from that table; the DNA yielded D and trimming. The sample gives approximately 160,000 clones, around 82% of which show up once; less than 15% is in the top ten. This clone was seen only a few times. The clonotype comes from a man younger than 35 with active or convalescent COVID-19. The gene calls are TRBV7-6 and TRBJ2-1, with TRBD2 matching 12 bases. Sequencing was carried out using peripheral blood. The CDR3 loop is CASSERASGGATWNEQFF. The CDR3, as DNA: TGTGCCAGCAGCGAACGAGCTAGCGGGGGGGCAACCTGGAATGAGCAGTTCTTC.